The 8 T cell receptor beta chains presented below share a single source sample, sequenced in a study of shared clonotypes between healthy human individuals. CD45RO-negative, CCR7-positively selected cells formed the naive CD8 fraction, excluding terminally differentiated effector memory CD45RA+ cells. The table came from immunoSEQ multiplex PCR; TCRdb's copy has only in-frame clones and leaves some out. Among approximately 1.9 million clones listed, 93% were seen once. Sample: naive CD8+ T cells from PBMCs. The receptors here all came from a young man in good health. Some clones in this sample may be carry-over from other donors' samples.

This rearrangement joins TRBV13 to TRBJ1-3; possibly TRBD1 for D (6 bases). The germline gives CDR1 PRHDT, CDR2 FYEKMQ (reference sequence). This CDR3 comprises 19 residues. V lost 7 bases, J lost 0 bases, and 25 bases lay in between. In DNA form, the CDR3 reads TGTGCCAGCACCCTACTCCCTACGGACAGCCTTGTCTCTGGAAACACCATATATTTT. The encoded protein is CASTLLPTDSLVSGNTIYF.

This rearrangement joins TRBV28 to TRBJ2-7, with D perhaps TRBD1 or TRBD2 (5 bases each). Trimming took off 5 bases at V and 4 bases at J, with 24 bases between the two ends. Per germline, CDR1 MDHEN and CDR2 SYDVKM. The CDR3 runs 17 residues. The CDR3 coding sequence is TGTGCCAGCAGTCCCCCTACGGGCCCCAGTTGGGGGTACGAGCAGTACTTC. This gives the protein CASSPPTGPSWGYEQYF. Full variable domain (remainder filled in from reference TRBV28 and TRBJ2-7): DVKVTQSSRYLVKRTGEKVFLECVQDMDHENMFWYRQDPGLGLRLIYFSYDVKMKEKGDIPEGYSVSREKKERFSLILESASTNQTSMYLCASSPPTGPSWGYEQYFGPGTRLTVT.

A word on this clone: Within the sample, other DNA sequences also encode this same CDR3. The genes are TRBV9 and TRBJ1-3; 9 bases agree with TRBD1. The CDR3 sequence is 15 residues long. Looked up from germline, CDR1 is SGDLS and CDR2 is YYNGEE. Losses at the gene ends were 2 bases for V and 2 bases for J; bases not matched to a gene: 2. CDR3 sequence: CASSVGTGPGNTIYF. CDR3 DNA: TGTGCCAGCAGCGTCGGGACAGGGCCTGGAAACACCATATATTTT.

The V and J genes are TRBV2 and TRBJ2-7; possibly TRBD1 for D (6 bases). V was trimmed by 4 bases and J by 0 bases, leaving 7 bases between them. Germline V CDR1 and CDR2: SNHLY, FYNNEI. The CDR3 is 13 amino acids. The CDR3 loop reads CASSGTDSYEQYF. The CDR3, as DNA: TGTGCCAGCAGTGGGACAGACTCCTACGAGCAGTACTTC. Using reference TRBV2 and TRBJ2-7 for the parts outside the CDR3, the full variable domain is EPEVTQTPSHQVTQMGQEVILRCVPISNHLYFYWYRQILGQKVEFLVSFYNNEISEKSEIFDDQFSVERPDGSNFTLKIRSTKLEDSAMYFCASSGTDSYEQYFGPGTRLTVT.

CDR3 in amino acids: CASSQVYAGLGTQNEQFF. The CDR3 bases are TGTGCCAGCAGCCAGGTTTACGCGGGACTAGGAACACAAAATGAGCAGTTCTTC. V usage is TRBV14 and J usage is TRBJ2-1; TRBD2 aligns across 8 bases. From germline, CDR1 is SGHDN and CDR2 FVKESK. This CDR3 spans 18 amino acids. V shed 3 bases, J shed 7 bases, and the junction held 17 bases outside the gene matches.

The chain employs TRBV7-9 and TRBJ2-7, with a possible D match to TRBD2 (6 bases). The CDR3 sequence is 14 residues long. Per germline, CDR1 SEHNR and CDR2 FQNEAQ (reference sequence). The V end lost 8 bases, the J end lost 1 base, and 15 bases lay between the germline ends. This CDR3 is CASLGTVDSYEQYF. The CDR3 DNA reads TGTGCCAGCTTGGGGACTGTAGATTCCTACGAGCAGTACTTC.

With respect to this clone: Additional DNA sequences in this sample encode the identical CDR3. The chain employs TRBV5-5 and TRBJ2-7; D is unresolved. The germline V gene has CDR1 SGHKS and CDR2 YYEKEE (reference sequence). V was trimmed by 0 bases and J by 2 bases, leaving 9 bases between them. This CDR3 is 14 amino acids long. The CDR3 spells CASSLGVSTYEQYF. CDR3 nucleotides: TGTGCCAGCAGCTTGGGGGTCAGCACCTACGAGCAGTACTTC.

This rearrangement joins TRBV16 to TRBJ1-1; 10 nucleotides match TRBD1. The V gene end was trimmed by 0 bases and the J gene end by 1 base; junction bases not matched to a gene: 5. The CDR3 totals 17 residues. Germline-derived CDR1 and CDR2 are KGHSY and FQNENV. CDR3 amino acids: CASSQSGTGVPNTEAFF. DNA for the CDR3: TGTGCCAGCAGCCAATCGGGGACAGGGGTCCCGAACACTGAAGCTTTCTTT.